Sequencing of this TCR beta chain was carried out in a study of blood T cell repertoires in COVID-19. The repertoire was sequenced with immunoSEQ multiplex PCR; TCRdb's copy has only in-frame clones and lacks some. The sample yields 250,000 to 300,000 clones, roughly 85% seen once. The clonotype was recovered from a man in his forties or fifties with active or convalescent COVID-19. Specimen: peripheral blood.

The CDR3 DNA reads as TGCAGCACCGGGACAGCTCCTGATGGCTACACCTTC. Translated: CSTGTAPDGYTF. V and J are TRBV29-1 and TRBJ1-2; 7 positions agree with TRBD1. Unmatched junction bases numbered 9, after V lost 8 bases and J lost 6 bases. The CDR3 totals 12 residues. Germline CDR1 is SQVTM and CDR2 is ANQGSEA.